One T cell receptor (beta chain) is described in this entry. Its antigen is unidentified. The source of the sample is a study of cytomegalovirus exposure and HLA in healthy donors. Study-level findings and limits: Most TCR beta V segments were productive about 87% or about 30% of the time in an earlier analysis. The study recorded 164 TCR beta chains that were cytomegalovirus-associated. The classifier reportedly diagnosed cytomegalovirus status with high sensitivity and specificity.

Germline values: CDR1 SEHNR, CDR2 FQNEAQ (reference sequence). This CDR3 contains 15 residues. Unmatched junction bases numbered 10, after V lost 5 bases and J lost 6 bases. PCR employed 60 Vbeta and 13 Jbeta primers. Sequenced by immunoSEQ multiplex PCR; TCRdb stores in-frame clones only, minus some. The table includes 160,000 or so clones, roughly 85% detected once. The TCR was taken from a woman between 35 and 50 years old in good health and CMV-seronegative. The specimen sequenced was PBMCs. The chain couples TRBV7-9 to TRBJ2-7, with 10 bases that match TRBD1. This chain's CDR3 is CASSPTNDRGLEQYF. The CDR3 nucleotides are TGTGCCAGCAGCCCTACCAACGACAGGGGGCTCGAGCAGTACTTC.